This passage covers 8 T cell receptor beta chains from one sample sequenced in a study of T-cell memory formation after mild COVID-19. TCRdb recomputed calls from the 5' RACE reads with MiXCR, one row per CDR3 protein. The data hold about 210,000 distinct CDR3 sequences, with about 11% observed a single time. Sequencing was carried out using PBMCs or a T cell subset sorted from them (not recorded which). The source is a young man who had mild COVID-19 (a few samples of this study predate the infection). Cell type and time point are not known.

This clonotype was found a few times. This sequence joins TRBV6-1 and TRBJ1-5, with D unresolved. Germline CDR1 is MNHNS and CDR2 is SASEGT. Trimming shortened V by 6 bases and J by 4 bases, and 10 bases separated the two germline ends. The CDR3 runs to 13 residues. CDR3 DNA sequence: TGTGCCAGCAGCCTCCTTCAGAATCAGCCCCAGCATTTT. Its protein product is CASSLLQNQPQHF.

CDR3 bases: TGCAGCGTTGAAAACTTAGAGAACTATGGCTACACCTTC. It encodes CSVENLENYGYTF. The rearrangement links TRBV29-1 to TRBJ1-2; D uncertain. Trimming shortened V by 2 bases and J by 2 bases, and 9 bases separated the two germline ends. This CDR3 comprises 13 residues. Germline values: CDR1 SQVTM, CDR2 ANQGSEA.

This clonotype was seen a handful of times. The V call is TRBV5-1, the J call TRBJ2-5, with D maybe TRBD2 (6 bases). From germline, CDR1 is SGHRS and CDR2 YFSETQ. V gave up 0 bases and J gave up 5 bases, with 14 bases separating them. The CDR3 loop spans 15 amino acids. The CDR3 loop reads CASSLDPGEWETQYF. Written as DNA, the CDR3 is TGCGCCAGCAGCTTGGATCCGGGAGAATGGGAGACCCAGTACTTC.

J is TRBJ1-5 and V is TRBV6-6; perhaps TRBD1 as D (6 bases). The CDR3 is 13 amino acids. The germline V gene encodes CDR1 MNHNY and CDR2 SVGAGI (reference sequence). Trimming took off 7 bases at V and 0 bases at J, with 7 bases between the two ends. CDR3 DNA: TGTGCCAGCACGGACAGTAGCAATCAGCCCCAGCATTTT. As protein: CASTDSSNQPQHF.

This clonotype appeared many times. This chain links TRBV7-8 with TRBJ2-1, with a tentative D call TRBD2 (6 bases). V was pared by 5 bases and J by 6 bases, with 17 bases between. This CDR3 region has 15 residues. In germline, CDR1 is SGHVS, CDR2 FQNEAQ. The CDR3 here is CASSPLAPAPNEQFF. As DNA, the CDR3 is TGTGCCAGCAGCCCCCTAGCGCCAGCCCCCAATGAGCAGTTCTTC.

This clonotype occurred many times. The chain has TRBV20-1 and TRBJ2-3; D uncertain. CDR1 is DFQATT, CDR2 SNEGSKA, per germline (reference sequence). The V end lost 2 bases, the J end lost 5 bases, and 14 bases lay between the germline ends. CDR3 length: 14 residues. The CDR3 spells CSARTLGLEDTQYF. For the CDR3, the DNA is TGCAGTGCTAGAACTCTAGGATTAGAAGATACGCAGTATTTT.

J is TRBJ2-2 and V is TRBV4-3, with D perhaps given as TRBD1 or TRBD2 (5 bases each). The V and J ends lost 0 bases and 2 bases respectively, with 13 bases between them. This CDR3 is built from 17 residues. Germline V lookup: CDR1 LGHNA, CDR2 YSLEER. CDR3 loop: CASSQDGGHLNTGELFF. CDR3 in DNA: TGCGCCAGCAGCCAAGATGGAGGACACTTAAACACCGGGGAGCTGTTTTTT.

There are a few counts of this clonotype. The rearrangement links TRBV7-9 to TRBJ2-5; 7 bases align to TRBD1. Per the germline V gene, CDR1 is SEHNR and CDR2 is FQNEAQ (reference sequence). Trimming at V came to 1 base and at J to 4 bases, leaving 6 bases not matched to a gene. The CDR3 totals 15 residues. The CDR3 spells CASSLGTTGRETQYF. Here the CDR3 DNA reads TGTGCCAGCAGCTTAGGAACGACAGGGCGAGAGACCCAGTACTTC. The full variable domain, with the rest looked up from reference TRBV7-9 and TRBJ2-5, is DTGVSQNPRHKITKRGQNVTFRCDPISEHNRLYWYRQTLGQGPEFLTYFQNEAQLEKSRLLSDRFSAERPKGSFSTLEIQRTEQGDSAMYLCASSLGTTGRETQYFGPGTRLLVL.